These 9 T cell receptor beta chains were sequenced from one sample in a study of siplizumab effects on memory and regulatory T cells. This table comes from immunoSEQ multiplex PCR, and its TCRdb copy is limited to in-frame clones, with some not included. The profile shows about 120,000 clones, approximately 92% of them singletons. Sample: non-Treg CD4+ T cells sorted from blood. These receptors originate from a human donor in good health.

The V and J genes are TRBV14 and TRBJ1-1; D call uncertain. CDR1 is SGHDN, CDR2 FVKESK, per germline. The CDR3 is 13 amino acids. V lost 3 bases and J 2 bases, leaving 7 bases between the germline ends. The CDR3 spells CASSQSPNTEAFF. CDR3 DNA sequence: TGTGCCAGCAGCCAGTCACCTAACACTGAAGCTTTCTTT.

The chain joins TRBV18 to TRBJ1-5; D is possibly TRBD1 (5 bases). Trimming stripped 3 bases from V and 0 bases from J, with 12 bases between. The CDR3 spans 16 residues. The germline gives CDR1 KGHSH, CDR2 LQKENI. CDR3 region: CASSPSGGNSNQPQHF. CDR3 DNA: TGTGCCAGCTCACCTTCCGGGGGAAATAGCAATCAGCCCCAGCATTTT.

CDR3 residues: CASVASYNEQFF. The CDR3 coding sequence is TGTGCCAGCGTAGCCTCCTACAATGAGCAGTTCTTC. The V and J genes are TRBV6-1 and TRBJ2-1; D is unclear. V was pared by 8 bases and J by 0 bases, with 5 bases between. This CDR3 spans 12 amino acids. The V gene's germline CDR1 is MNHNS and CDR2 SASEGT.

The rearrangement joins TRBV6-5 to TRBJ1-3; D unresolved. Germline CDR1 reads MNHEY; CDR2 reads SVGAGI. This CDR3 region has 12 residues. V dropped 6 bases and J dropped 0 bases, with 3 bases sitting between them. Here the CDR3 DNA reads TGTGCCAGCAGGACCTCTGGAAACACCATATATTTT. Protein: CASRTSGNTIYF.

This clone was observed once. The genes are TRBV5-4 and TRBJ2-3, with 8 nucleotides matching TRBD2. Germline CDR1 SGHNT, CDR2 YYREEE (reference sequence). The CDR3 is 16 residues long. After removal of 3 bases from V and 5 bases from J, the junction contained 11 bases not matched to a gene. CDR3 loop: CASSSPESGGVDTQYF. CDR3 sequence (DNA): TGTGCCAGCAGCTCGCCGGAAAGCGGGGGCGTAGATACGCAGTATTTT.

The J gene is TRBJ2-3, the V gene TRBV6-5, with TRBD2 identical over 9 bases. CDR1 and CDR2 (germline): MNHEY, SVGAGI. V shed 7 bases, J shed 4 bases, and the junction held 9 bases outside the gene matches. This CDR3 spans 15 amino acids. Here the CDR3 DNA reads TGTGCCAGCAATCGGGCGGGGGGGCCAGCAGATACGCAGTATTTT. Amino acids: CASNRAGGPADTQYF.

The chain uses TRBV7-2 and TRBJ2-3; D ambiguous. The germline CDR1 and CDR2 sequences are SGHTA and FQGNSA. V shed 5 bases and J shed 2 bases, with 8 bases lying between them. The CDR3 extends over 13 amino acids. The CDR3 DNA follows: TGTGCCAGCAGCGATCGATTCACAGATACGCAGTATTTT. Protein: CASSDRFTDTQYF.

The rearrangement joins TRBV27 to TRBJ1-5, with a weak D call TRBD1 (6 bases). The CDR3 has 12 residues. Trimming removed 9 bases from V and 11 bases from J, with 17 bases in between. CDR1 MNHEY and CDR2 SMNVEV come from the germline V gene (reference sequence). The CDR3 DNA reads TGTGCCAGGCAGGGGCTACCGGGGACCCAGCATTTT. It encodes CARQGLPGTQHF.

V gene TRBV18 combines with J gene TRBJ1-6, with 9 bases identical to TRBD1. After removal of 5 bases from V and 6 bases from J, the junction contained 8 bases not matched to a gene. CDR3 length: 16 residues. From germline, CDR1 is KGHSH and CDR2 LQKENI. Here the CDR3 DNA reads TGTGCCAGCTCAGTCACCGAGGACAGGGGTAATTCACCCCTCCACTTT. It codes for CASSVTEDRGNSPLHF.